These T cell receptor beta chains were read from a single sample in a study of beta chain features in type 1 diabetes. Method: immunoSEQ multiplex PCR; TCRdb's copy keeps in-frame clones and lacks some. This table holds more than 300,000 clones, 8% found once. The sequenced sample consisted of central memory CD4+ T cells from blood. These receptors were collected from a woman aged 18-29 years in good health. The CDR3 runs from the conserved cysteine through the conserved F or W. A D gene is named only where the DNA matches it firmly. The size field is filled for only some rows; it gives once, few, many or a size class.

TRBV7-2,TRBJ2-5,.,.,TGTGCCAGCAGCGCCTCTGGCGGGGAGACCCAGTACTTC,CASSASGGETQYF
TRBV5-8,TRBJ1-5,.,few,TGTGCCAGCAGCTTGGGGGGGGCTACTTATCAGCCCCAGCATTTT,CASSLGGATYQPQHF
TRBV5-1,TRBJ1-2,TRBD1,.,TGCGCCAGCAGCCCTCAGACAGGGGTTGGAGGCTACACCTTC,CASSPQTGVGGYTF
TRBV7-2,TRBJ2-1,.,.,TGTGCCAGCAGCTTCCGGTTAGGAGCCTACAATGAGCAGTTCTTC,CASSFRLGAYNEQFF
TRBV18,TRBJ2-3,.,.,TGTGCCAGCTCACCGGACCGTCACACAGATACGCAGTATTTT,CASSPDRHTDTQYF
TRBV5-1,TRBJ2-5,.,few,TGCGCCAGCAGTCGGGACCGAAGTCAAGAGACCCAGTACTTC,CASSRDRSQETQYF
TRBV5-1,TRBJ1-1,TRBD1,few,TGCGCCAGCAGCTTCGGGACAGGTCTCATGAACACTGAAGCTTTCTTT,CASSFGTGLMNTEAFF
TRBV4-2,TRBJ2-7,TRBD2,.,TGTGCCAGCAGCCCAGCGGGATTCTCCTACGAGCAGTACTTC,CASSPAGFSYEQYF
TRBV5-6,TRBJ2-4,.,.,TGTGCCAGCAGCTTGGCGTCGTTAGCTGGGGCAAACATTCAGTACTTC,CASSLASLAGANIQYF
TRBV18,TRBJ1-1,.,few,TGTGCCAGCTCACCCGACAGCGCGAACACTGAAGCTTTCTTT,CASSPDSANTEAFF
TRBV7-9,TRBJ2-7,TRBD1,.,TGTGCCAGCAGCCCACCCGGGACAGGGGGCTCCAACGAGCAGTACTTC,CASSPPGTGGSNEQYF
TRBV15,TRBJ1-1,.,.,TGTGCCACCAGCAGAGCGGCCGGCCAGGGGGAAGCTTTCTTT,CATSRAAGQGEAFF
TRBV14,TRBJ2-5,TRBD1,few,TGTGCCAGCAGCCCGACAGGGATTGAAGAGACCCAGTACTTC,CASSPTGIEETQYF
TRBV28,TRBJ1-5,TRBD1,.,TGTGCCAGCAGCTGGGGGACAGGGGATCAGCCCCAGCATTTT,CASSWGTGDQPQHF
TRBV9,TRBJ2-1,.,few,TGTGCCAGCTCAGAAGATACTACCAACAATGAGCAGTTCTTC,CASSEDTTNNEQFF
TRBV29-1,TRBJ2-7,.,few,TGCAGCGTTGGGTCGGGCAGGGTCTCGTCCGAGCAGTACTTC,CSVGSGRVSSEQYF
TRBV4-1,TRBJ2-4,.,many,TGCGCCAGCAGCCAAGCTTCGTCCGTTGGGAGGCTAGCCAAAAACATTCAGTACTTC,CASSQASSVGRLAKNIQYF